The 17 T cell receptor beta chains below were found in one sample sequenced in a study of blood T cell repertoires in COVID-19. The protocol was immunoSEQ multiplex PCR, while the TCRdb copy is restricted to in-frame clones and leaves out a portion. The table has a few hundred thousand clones, about three quarters seen once. What was sequenced was peripheral blood. The receptor source for this set is an elderly woman with acute or convalescent COVID-19.

The chain combines TRBV7-2 with TRBJ2-2; maybe TRBD1 (6 bases). Trimming left V 5 bases short and J 0 bases short, with 10 bases between. The germline gives CDR1 SGHTA, CDR2 FQGNSA. There are 15 residues in the CDR3. The CDR3 loop is CASSRDTPNTGELFF. The CDR3 bases are TGTGCCAGCAGCCGGGACACTCCGAACACCGGGGAGCTGTTTTTT.

This chain joins TRBV25-1 and TRBJ2-3; D not resolved. CDR1 is MGHDK and CDR2 is SYGVNS in the germline V gene. The CDR3 is 14 residues long. Deletions cut 1 base from V and 3 bases from J, with 8 bases between. The DNA of the CDR3 is TGTGCCAGCAGTGAATTGCAAGCGACAGATACGCAGTATTTT. It translates to CASSELQATDTQYF.

V is TRBV7-2 and J is TRBJ2-7; D may be TRBD2 (6 bases). Germline CDR1 and CDR2: SGHTA and FQGNSA. The V gene lost 1 base and the J gene lost 8 bases, with 12 bases spanning the gap. The CDR3 runs to 13 residues. The CDR3 DNA reads as TGTGCCAGCAGCTTAGAAGGAGGGGCCAAGCAGTACTTC. Amino acid sequence: CASSLEGGAKQYF.

This clone turned up a few times. The V call is TRBV9, the J call TRBJ1-4; maybe TRBD1 (5 bases). Looked up from germline, CDR1 is SGDLS and CDR2 is YYNGEE. With 0 bases removed from V and 5 bases from J, the gap between germline ends came to 11 bases. The length of the CDR3 is 15 residues. The CDR3 here is CASSVGDRPNEKLFF. The DNA of the CDR3 is TGTGCCAGCAGCGTAGGAGACAGACCAAATGAAAAACTGTTTTTT.

This clone was seen once. The V gene is TRBV11-2, the J gene TRBJ2-3, with 9 bases that match TRBD2. This CDR3 is 13 amino acids long. The V gene's germline CDR1 is SGHAT and CDR2 FQNNGV. V was clipped by 6 bases and J by 10 bases; unmatched bases: 8. For the CDR3, the DNA is TGTGCCAGCAGACCGTTAGCGGGAGAAGCGCAGTATTTT. This encodes CASRPLAGEAQYF.

The chain uses TRBV2 and TRBJ1-1; 7 bases map to TRBD1. The CDR3 contains 14 residues. Germline loops: CDR1 SNHLY, CDR2 FYNNEI. With V trimmed by 7 bases and J by 1 base, 6 bases remained unmatched. CDR3 DNA sequence: TGTGCCAGCATTGGGCGACAGGGGAACACTGAAGCTTTCTTT. Amino acids: CASIGRQGNTEAFF.

The rearrangement links TRBV12-3 or TRBV12-4 to TRBJ2-5, with no clear D. The CDR3 covers 11 residues. V lost 6 bases and J lost 6, with 8 bases in between. Here the CDR3 reads CASSHSQTQYF. Here the CDR3 DNA reads TGTGCCAGCAGCCACAGTCAGACCCAGTACTTC.

In DNA form, the CDR3 reads TGTGCCAGCAGTGGGGGCGAAAACACCATATATTTT. Translated: CASSGGENTIYF. The V call is TRBV28, the J call TRBJ1-3, with a weak D call TRBD1 (6 bases). CDR1 and CDR2 from the germline V gene are MDHEN and SYDVKM. The CDR3 length is 12 residues. Trimming removed 5 bases at V and 6 bases at J, with 8 bases between.

V usage is TRBV5-1 and J usage is TRBJ2-1, with D perhaps matching TRBD1 (5 bases). The CDR3 spans 15 residues. Germline V gives CDR1 SGHRS, CDR2 YFSETQ. Between the trimmed V and J ends, which lost 0 bases and 5 bases, there was a span of 12 bases. The CDR3 region has the DNA TGCGCCAGCAGCTTGGTCTGGGGCAGCGACAATGAGCAGTTCTTC. Protein sequence: CASSLVWGSDNEQFF.

This clone showed up just a few times. This chain joins TRBV20-1 and TRBJ2-7; 7 bases are a match to TRBD1. Germline CDR1 reads DFQATT; CDR2 reads SNEGSKA (reference sequence). This CDR3 contains 14 residues. Trimming took 3 bases from V and 3 from J; bases not matched to a gene: 8. The CDR3 DNA sequence: TGCAGTGCTAGTTCCGGACAGGAGCTCTACGAGCAGTACTTC. Translating gives CSASSGQELYEQYF.

The V call is TRBV6-2 or TRBV6-3, the J call TRBJ2-1; no clear D. The germline CDR1 and CDR2 sequences are MNHEY and SVGEGT. The V gene lost 5 bases and the J gene lost 1 base, with 12 bases spanning the gap. This CDR3 is 15 amino acids long. CDR3 coding DNA: TGTGCCAGCAGTGCCACGGGTAGTTCCTACAATGAGCAGTTCTTC. Translated, it gives CASSATGSSYNEQFF.

V gene TRBV7-9 combines with J gene TRBJ2-1; 8 bases map to TRBD2. The V and J ends lost 5 bases and 13 bases, in that order; junction bases with no gene match: 7. Germline CDR1 reads SEHNR; CDR2 reads FQNEAQ (reference sequence). The CDR3 runs to 12 residues. The CDR3 spells CASSVTSGEQFF. CDR3 sequence (DNA): TGTGCCAGCAGCGTTACTAGCGGCGAACAGTTCTTC. Supplemented by reference TRBV7-9 and TRBJ2-1, the full variable domain reads DTGVSQNPRHKITKRGQNVTFRCDPISEHNRLYWYRQTLGQGPEFLTYFQNEAQLEKSRLLSDRFSAERPKGSFSTLEIQRTEQGDSAMYLCASSVTSGEQFFGPGTRLTVL.

V is TRBV30 and J is TRBJ1-1; 7 bases match TRBD1. Germline trimming cut 2 bases from V and 4 bases from J; bases unmatched to any gene: 7. The CDR3 extends over 14 amino acids. CDR1 and CDR2 from the germline V gene are GTSNPN and SVGIG (reference sequence). The CDR3 DNA is TGTGCCTGGAGTCTGAGGGGGCTAGGCACTGAAGCTTTCTTT. Protein sequence: CAWSLRGLGTEAFF.

This clone was recorded a few times. The rearrangement links TRBV4-1 to TRBJ1-4; tentatively, D is TRBD1 (5 bases). The V and J ends lost 3 bases and 7 bases respectively, with 9 bases between them. CDR3 size: 13 residues. Per the germline V gene, CDR1 is MGHRA and CDR2 is YSYEKL. CDR3 residues: CASSQWRGEKLFF. CDR3 nucleotide sequence: TGCGCCAGCAGCCAGTGGAGGGGTGAAAAACTGTTTTTT.

The V call is TRBV5-1, the J call TRBJ1-1; D might be TRBD1 (6 bases). Trimming removed 0 bases at V and 4 bases at J, with 13 bases between. Germline V gives CDR1 SGHRS, CDR2 YFSETQ. The CDR3 is 15 amino acids. The CDR3 DNA is TGCGCCAGCAGCTTGGTAGGGGGTAGGGTCACTGAAGCTTTCTTT. Protein: CASSLVGGRVTEAFF.

The chain couples TRBV7-7 to TRBJ2-5; TRBD1 matches at 7 bases. This CDR3 spans 15 amino acids. CDR1 and CDR2 from the germline V gene are SSHAT and FNYEAQ (reference sequence). After removal of 5 bases from V and 5 bases from J, the junction contained 11 bases not matched to a gene. The CDR3 here is CASSQGQGEWETQYF. The CDR3 nucleotides read TGTGCCAGCAGCCAGGGGCAGGGGGAATGGGAGACCCAGTACTTC.

A single count supports this clone. The chain couples TRBV5-4 to TRBJ1-2, with 8 bases fitting TRBD1. V shed 5 bases, J shed 6 bases, and the junction held 6 bases outside the gene matches. The CDR3 length is 13 residues. Germline CDR1 is SGHNT and CDR2 is YYREEE (reference sequence). The CDR3 nucleotides read TGTGCCAGCAGGACGACAGGGGCCAATGGCTACACCTTC. Amino acids: CASRTTGANGYTF.